The rows below give T cell receptor beta chains drawn from one sample of a study of T cell responses to AZD1222 COVID-19 vaccine. Some clones are missing from TCRdb's copy, which holds only in-frame ones; the method was immunoSEQ multiplex PCR. The table lists around 120,000 clones, 80% to 90% of them singletons. The source was peripheral blood, collected on day 0 of MenACWY control vaccination. These receptors came from an adult in good health. The CDR3 runs from the conserved cysteine through the conserved F or W. D genes are given only for firm matches. Clone size is shown for a subset of rows, as once, few, many or a class of expanded clone.

size: -; D: TRBD1; V: TRBV7-2; J: TRBJ1-1; DNA: TGTGCCAGCAGCTTAAGACAGGGCGCGAACACTGAAGCTTTCTTT; CDR3: CASSLRQGANTEAFF
size: -; D: -; V: TRBV3-1/TRBV3-2; J: TRBJ1-2; DNA: TGTGCCAGCAGCCAAGAAAGCAGGGCTAACTATGGCTACACCTTC; CDR3: CASSQESRANYGYTF
size: -; D: -; V: TRBV2; J: TRBJ2-1; DNA: TGTGCCAGCAGTGATTCAGGGTACGCCGCCAATGAGCAGTTCTTC; CDR3: CASSDSGYAANEQFF
size: few; D: -; V: TRBV12-2; J: TRBJ2-3; DNA: TGTGCAAGTCGCTTAGGGCTAGCGGGGCGCTTGGATACGCAGTATTTT; CDR3: CASRLGLAGRLDTQYF
size: -; D: TRBD2; V: TRBV19; J: TRBJ2-4; DNA: TGTGCCAGTAATCTCAGGGAGGGCATTCAGTACTTC; CDR3: CASNLREGIQYF
size: -; D: -; V: TRBV12-5; J: TRBJ1-2; DNA: TGTGCTAGTGCCCCCGGGGCGGGCTATGGCTACACCTTC; CDR3: CASAPGAGYGYTF
size: -; D: -; V: TRBV29-1; J: TRBJ2-7; DNA: TGCAGCGTTGATGGCGGGGACCCCTACGAGCAGTACTTC; CDR3: CSVDGGDPYEQYF
size: -; D: TRBD1; V: TRBV9; J: TRBJ1-1; DNA: TGTGCCAGCAGCGAAATAACAGGGGTGGACACTGAAGCTTTCTTT; CDR3: CASSEITGVDTEAFF
size: -; D: TRBD1; V: TRBV7-6; J: TRBJ2-3; DNA: TGTGCCAGCAGCTACGACAGGGGAGGCGTCGGCACAGATACGCAGTATTTT; CDR3: CASSYDRGGVGTDTQYF
size: -; D: TRBD1; V: TRBV15; J: TRBJ1-2; DNA: TGTGCCACCAGCAGCCGGGACAGAATTCGTGGCTACACCTTC; CDR3: CATSSRDRIRGYTF
size: -; D: -; V: TRBV6-1; J: TRBJ2-7; DNA: TGTGCCAGCAGTGATTGGACGACGCCCGAGCAGTACTTC; CDR3: CASSDWTTPEQYF
size: -; D: TRBD1; V: TRBV7-8; J: TRBJ1-5; DNA: TGTGCCAGCAGCTCTATCGACAGGGGGTCCAATCAGCCCCAGCATTTT; CDR3: CASSSIDRGSNQPQHF
size: -; D: TRBD2; V: TRBV18; J: TRBJ2-7; DNA: TGTGCCAGCTCACTAGGGACTAGCGGTAGAATCTACGAGCAGTACTTC; CDR3: CASSLGTSGRIYEQYF
size: -; D: TRBD1; V: TRBV6-5; J: TRBJ1-1; DNA: TGTGCCAGCAGATGGGACAGGTGGGGCTACACTGAAGCTTTCTTT; CDR3: CASRWDRWGYTEAFF
size: -; D: -; V: TRBV6-6; J: TRBJ1-1; DNA: TGTGCCAGCAGTGACCGACAGGAGGAAGCTTTCTTT; CDR3: CASSDRQEEAFF
size: -; D: -; V: TRBV10-3; J: TRBJ1-1; DNA: TGTGCCATCTCAGGGCAGTCCCCCCAAACCAACACTGAAGCTTTCTTT; CDR3: CAISGQSPQTNTEAFF
size: -; D: -; V: TRBV5-4; J: TRBJ2-5; DNA: TGTGCCAGCAGACGGGATCAAGAGACCCAGTACTTC; CDR3: CASRRDQETQYF
size: -; D: TRBD2; V: TRBV7-3; J: TRBJ2-2; DNA: TGTGCCAGCAGCTCCCTAGCGGGGGGAAACACCGGGGAGCTGTTTTTT; CDR3: CASSSLAGGNTGELFF
size: -; D: TRBD1; V: TRBV7-2; J: TRBJ1-6; DNA: TGTGCCAGCAGATCAGGGGGCCGGGGTTCACCCCTCCACTTT; CDR3: CASRSGGRGSPLHF
size: -; D: -; V: TRBV15; J: TRBJ1-1; DNA: TGTGCCACCAGCAAACCGGGGCGGGAAGAAGCTTTCTTT; CDR3: CATSKPGREEAFF
size: -; D: -; V: TRBV6-2/TRBV6-3; J: TRBJ2-4; DNA: TGTGCCAGCAGCACTTATACTTTAGCCAAAAACATTCAGTACTTC; CDR3: CASSTYTLAKNIQYF
size: -; D: -; V: TRBV7-8; J: TRBJ2-1; DNA: TGTGCCAGCAGCCCCCTGGGGGTTAATTACAATGAGCAGTTCTTC; CDR3: CASSPLGVNYNEQFF
size: few; D: -; V: TRBV2; J: TRBJ1-4; DNA: TGTGCCAGCAGTGAGGGTAATGAAAAACTGTTTTTT; CDR3: CASSEGNEKLFF
size: -; D: -; V: TRBV2; J: TRBJ2-5; DNA: TGTGCCAGCAGTGGAGCAAACTGGGAGACCCAGTACTTC; CDR3: CASSGANWETQYF
size: few; D: -; V: TRBV6-5; J: TRBJ2-2; DNA: TGTGCCAGCAGGTACACCGGGGAGCTGTTTTTT; CDR3: CASRYTGELFF
size: few; D: TRBD1; V: TRBV11-3; J: TRBJ1-2; DNA: TGTGCCAGTTCTCAGACAGGGGGCTATGGCTACACCTTC; CDR3: CASSQTGGYGYTF
size: -; D: -; V: TRBV5-4; J: TRBJ1-1; DNA: TGTGCCAGCAGCGCGGAGAACCCATATATGAACACTGAAGCTTTCTTT; CDR3: CASSAENPYMNTEAFF
size: -; D: TRBD1; V: TRBV7-2; J: TRBJ1-2; DNA: TGTGCCAGCAGCCTGGACAGGTTCTATGGCTACACCTTC; CDR3: CASSLDRFYGYTF
size: -; D: TRBD1; V: TRBV27; J: TRBJ1-6; DNA: TGTGCCAGCAGTTTCCGGACAGGGGCGAATTCACCCCTCCACTTT; CDR3: CASSFRTGANSPLHF
size: -; D: TRBD1; V: TRBV5-1; J: TRBJ1-1; DNA: TGCGCCAGCAGAAACTTAGACAGGGGGAGAGAGAACACTGAAGCTTTCTTT; CDR3: CASRNLDRGRENTEAFF
size: -; D: TRBD1; V: TRBV5-1; J: TRBJ2-5; DNA: TGCGCCAGCAGCTGGGACAGGGCTGAGACCCAGTACTTC; CDR3: CASSWDRAETQYF
size: -; D: TRBD1; V: TRBV30; J: TRBJ1-1; DNA: TGTGCCTGGAGTCGGGGCAGTGACAGGGGGAACACTGAAGCTTTCTTT; CDR3: CAWSRGSDRGNTEAFF
size: -; D: -; V: TRBV2; J: TRBJ2-2; DNA: TGTGCCAGCAGTGAAGGTCAGAGTTACACCGGGGAGCTGTTTTTT; CDR3: CASSEGQSYTGELFF
size: few; D: TRBD1; V: TRBV20-1; J: TRBJ1-5; DNA: TGCAGTGCTAGTGCAGGGGGAATAAGGGGCAATCAGCCCCAGCATTTT; CDR3: CSASAGGIRGNQPQHF
size: -; D: -; V: TRBV2; J: TRBJ2-5; DNA: TGTGCCAGCAGTCGAACGGCCGTACCTTCCCGAAGGGAGACCCAGTACTTC; CDR3: CASSRTAVPSRRETQYF
size: -; D: -; V: TRBV13; J: TRBJ2-3; DNA: TGTGCCAGCAGCTTAGGACCAATAAGAGGTGGTACCCCCGATACGCAGTATTTT; CDR3: CASSLGPIRGGTPDTQYF
size: -; D: -; V: TRBV18; J: TRBJ2-2; DNA: TGTGCCAGCTCACCCAGTAAGCTCGGGGCCGGGGAGCTGTTTTTT; CDR3: CASSPSKLGAGELFF
size: -; D: TRBD1; V: TRBV18; J: TRBJ1-2; DNA: TGTGCCAGCTCACCAGGGCAGGGGGCGGTCTATGGCTACACCTTC; CDR3: CASSPGQGAVYGYTF
size: -; D: TRBD1; V: TRBV6-5; J: TRBJ2-5; DNA: TGTGCCACCCAGGGGGTAGGACAGTTACAAGAGACCCAGTACTTC; CDR3: CATQGVGQLQETQYF
size: -; D: TRBD1; V: TRBV18; J: TRBJ1-4; DNA: TGTGCCAGCTCACTCCGGACAGGCAATGAAAAACTGTTTTTT; CDR3: CASSLRTGNEKLFF
size: few; D: -; V: TRBV4-1; J: TRBJ1-6; DNA: TGCGCCAGCAGCCAGTACTTATTACCCCTCCACTTT; CDR3: CASSQYLLPLHF
size: -; D: -; V: TRBV5-4; J: TRBJ2-1; DNA: TGTGCCAGCAGCCCTAGACAGGGCGATAAAGGAGGGAGTGGTGAGGAGCAGTTCTTC; CDR3: CASSPRQGDKGGSGEEQFF
size: -; D: -; V: TRBV13; J: TRBJ2-2; DNA: TGTGCCAGCAGCCACTTCGACGGACCGAACACCGGGGAGCTGTTTTTT; CDR3: CASSHFDGPNTGELFF
size: -; D: -; V: TRBV28; J: TRBJ1-6; DNA: TGTGCCACCCTCGGGGGCAGCTCCTATAATTCACCCCTCCACTTT; CDR3: CATLGGSSYNSPLHF
size: -; D: -; V: TRBV4-2; J: TRBJ1-3; DNA: TGTGCCAGCAGCCAAGACCAGGCGTACTCTGGAAACACCATATATTTT; CDR3: CASSQDQAYSGNTIYF
size: -; D: -; V: TRBV6-5; J: TRBJ1-4; DNA: TGTGCCAGCAGTTACTCGATTCCAGGCCAAAATGAAAAACTGTTTTTT; CDR3: CASSYSIPGQNEKLFF
size: -; D: -; V: TRBV4-2; J: TRBJ2-1; DNA: TGTGCCAGCAGCCTGGAAGTGGGGGCGCGGAATGAGCAGTTCTTC; CDR3: CASSLEVGARNEQFF
size: -; D: -; V: TRBV24-1; J: TRBJ1-2; DNA: TGTGCCACCAGTGTGCGTGGCTACACCTTC; CDR3: CATSVRGYTF
size: -; D: TRBD1; V: TRBV6-5; J: TRBJ2-7; DNA: TGTGCCAGCAGACGGGACAGGGGCTACGAGCAGTACTTC; CDR3: CASRRDRGYEQYF
size: once; D: -; V: TRBV19; J: TRBJ2-7; DNA: TGTGCCAGTAGTATATACCGGGTCTACGAGCAGTACTTC; CDR3: CASSIYRVYEQYF
size: few; D: TRBD1; V: TRBV5-1; J: TRBJ1-1; DNA: TGCGCCAGCAAGCCCGGGACAGGGGGCACTGAAGCTTTCTTT; CDR3: CASKPGTGGTEAFF
size: -; D: -; V: TRBV3-1/TRBV3-2; J: TRBJ1-4; DNA: TGTGCCAGCAGCCCCACCAGGGTCGGGAATGAAAAACTGTTTTTT; CDR3: CASSPTRVGNEKLFF
size: -; D: TRBD1; V: TRBV18; J: TRBJ1-2; DNA: TGTGCCAGCTCACCGGGACAGGTCTATGGCTACACCTTC; CDR3: CASSPGQVYGYTF